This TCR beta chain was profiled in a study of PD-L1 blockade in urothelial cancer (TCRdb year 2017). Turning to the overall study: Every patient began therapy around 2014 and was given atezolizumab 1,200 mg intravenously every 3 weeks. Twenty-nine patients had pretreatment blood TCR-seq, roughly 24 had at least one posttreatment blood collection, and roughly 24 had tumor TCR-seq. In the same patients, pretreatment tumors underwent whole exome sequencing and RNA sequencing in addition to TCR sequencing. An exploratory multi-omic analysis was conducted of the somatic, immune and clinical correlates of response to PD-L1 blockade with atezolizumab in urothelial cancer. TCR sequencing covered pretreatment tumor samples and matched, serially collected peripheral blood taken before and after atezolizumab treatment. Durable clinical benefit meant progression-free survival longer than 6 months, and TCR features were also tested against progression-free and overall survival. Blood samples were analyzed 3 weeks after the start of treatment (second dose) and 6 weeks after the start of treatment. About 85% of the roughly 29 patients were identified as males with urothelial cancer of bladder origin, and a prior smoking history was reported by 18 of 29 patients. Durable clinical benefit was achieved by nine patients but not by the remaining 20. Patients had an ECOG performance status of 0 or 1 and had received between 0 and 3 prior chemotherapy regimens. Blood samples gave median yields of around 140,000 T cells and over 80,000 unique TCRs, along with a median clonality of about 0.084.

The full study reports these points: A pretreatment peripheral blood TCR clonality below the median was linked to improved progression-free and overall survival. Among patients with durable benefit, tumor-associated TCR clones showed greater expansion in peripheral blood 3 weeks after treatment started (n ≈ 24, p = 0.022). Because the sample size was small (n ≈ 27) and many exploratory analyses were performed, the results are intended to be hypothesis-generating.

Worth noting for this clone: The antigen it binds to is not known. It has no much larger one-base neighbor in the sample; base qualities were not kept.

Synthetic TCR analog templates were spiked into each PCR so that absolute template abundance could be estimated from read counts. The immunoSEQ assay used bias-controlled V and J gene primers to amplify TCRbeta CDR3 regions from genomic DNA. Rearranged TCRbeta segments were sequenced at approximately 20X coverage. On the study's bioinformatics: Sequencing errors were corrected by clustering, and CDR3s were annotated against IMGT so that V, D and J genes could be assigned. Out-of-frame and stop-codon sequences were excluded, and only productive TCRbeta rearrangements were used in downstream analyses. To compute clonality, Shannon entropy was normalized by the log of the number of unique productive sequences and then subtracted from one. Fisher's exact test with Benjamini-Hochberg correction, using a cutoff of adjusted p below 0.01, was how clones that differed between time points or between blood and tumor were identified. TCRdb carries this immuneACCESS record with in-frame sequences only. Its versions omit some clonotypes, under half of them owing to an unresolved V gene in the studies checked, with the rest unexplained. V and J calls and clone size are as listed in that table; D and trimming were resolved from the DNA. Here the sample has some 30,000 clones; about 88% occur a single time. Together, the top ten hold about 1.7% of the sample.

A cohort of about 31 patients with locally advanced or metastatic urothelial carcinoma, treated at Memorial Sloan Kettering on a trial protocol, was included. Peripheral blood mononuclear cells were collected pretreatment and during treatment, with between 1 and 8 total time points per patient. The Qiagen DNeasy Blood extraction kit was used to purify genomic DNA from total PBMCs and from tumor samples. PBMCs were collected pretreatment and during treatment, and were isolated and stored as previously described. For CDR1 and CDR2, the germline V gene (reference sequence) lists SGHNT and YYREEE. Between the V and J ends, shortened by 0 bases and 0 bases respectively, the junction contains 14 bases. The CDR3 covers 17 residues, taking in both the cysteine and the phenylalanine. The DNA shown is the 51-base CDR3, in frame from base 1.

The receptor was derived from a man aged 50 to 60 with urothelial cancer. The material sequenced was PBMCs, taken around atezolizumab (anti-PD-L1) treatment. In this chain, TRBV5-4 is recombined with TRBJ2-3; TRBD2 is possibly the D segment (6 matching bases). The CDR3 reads CASSLAGGSYSTDTQYF. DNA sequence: TGTGCCAGCAGCTTGGCCGGGGGTTCTTATAGCACAGATACGCAGTATTTT.